Detailed here is one T cell receptor (beta chain). Its antigen is unidentified. The CDR3 is 13 residues long. Trimming took 3 bases from V and 10 from J; bases not matched to a gene: 6. Co-extracted RNA and DNA came from roughly 21-30 mg of unsorted bulk tissue. This sample was taken from a study of tumor-infiltrating lymphocytes in primary liver carcinoma. Study at large: Each of the samples returned roughly 3.65 to 7.5 million productive TCRbeta reads (a yield similar across tissue types).

TCR beta cDNA was reverse-transcribed from approximately 0.45 ug of total RNA. The reaction used a constant-region primer and ProtoScript II reverse transcriptase. Sequencing libraries for TCR beta derived from three nested multiplex PCR rounds that used slightly modified ARM-PCR. For around 11 cycles apiece, the opening two PCR rounds ran with TRBV1-TRBV30 forward primers and a C-beta reverse primer. TCRdb called the multiplex PCR reads again in MiXCR, with one record for every CDR3 protein. The data contain some 180,000 distinct CDR3 sequences, roughly 80% of them seen just once; the ten biggest clones take up 15% to 20%. Overall study results and limits: Only around 8-25% of top clones occurred in all five tumor regions.

The sample comprised tumor tissue from primary liver carcinoma. V gene TRBV12-3 or TRBV12-4 combines with J gene TRBJ1-2; 9 bases fit TRBD1. The receptor was derived from a man between 40 and 49 years old with primary liver carcinoma and hepatitis B virus infection. CDR3 residues: CASSFWDREDYTF. CDR3 DNA: TGTGCCAGCAGTTTCTGGGACAGGGAGGACTACACCTTC.